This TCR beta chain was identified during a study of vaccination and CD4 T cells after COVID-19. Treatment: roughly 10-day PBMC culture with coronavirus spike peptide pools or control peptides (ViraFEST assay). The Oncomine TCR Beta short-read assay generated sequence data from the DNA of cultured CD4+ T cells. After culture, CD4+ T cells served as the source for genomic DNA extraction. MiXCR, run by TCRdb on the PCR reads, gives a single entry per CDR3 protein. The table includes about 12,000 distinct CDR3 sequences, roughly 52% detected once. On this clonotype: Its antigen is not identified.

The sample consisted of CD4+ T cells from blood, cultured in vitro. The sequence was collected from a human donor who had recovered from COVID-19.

The CDR3 DNA sequence: TGTGCCAGCAGACAGGGGGGGACAGGGGGCGCTTACTGGGAGACCCAGTACTTC. Encoded protein: CASRQGGTGGAYWETQYF. The chain recombines TRBV7-2 with TRBJ2-5; TRBD1 matches 12 bases. The V segment lost 6 bases and the J segment 5 bases; nucleotides outside the gene matches: 16. Germline CDR1 is SGHTA and CDR2 is FQGNSA. The CDR3 totals 18 residues.